The TCR beta chain described here comes from a study of blood T cell repertoires in COVID-19. About the research overall: Acute and convalescent COVID-19 specimens originated in the United States, Italy and Spain. The analysed material was cDNA or gDNA that came from T cells, B-cell-depleted T cells, or PBMCs.

CDR3 length: 15 residues. Germline values: CDR1 LGHNT, CDR2 FRNRAP. The J segment lost 7 bases and the V segment lost 0 bases, leaving 7 bases of the junction unmatched. In the study's own analysis: Amplification with reference gene primers provided the estimates of nucleated cell counts. This table comes from immunoSEQ multiplex PCR, and its TCRdb copy is limited to in-frame clones, with some not included. The V and J calls and clone size come from that table; D and trimming were worked out from the DNA. This table has over 130,000 clones, about nine tenths appearing once. Sequencing was carried out using peripheral blood. This receptor was taken from a woman in her sixties or seventies with active or convalescent COVID-19. The chain employs TRBV12-5 and TRBJ2-3, with 7 positions matching TRBD2. Written as DNA, the CDR3 is TGTGCTAGTGGTTTGGTACTCGGGGGGATCAATACGCAGTATTTT. Encoded protein: CASGLVLGGINTQYF.